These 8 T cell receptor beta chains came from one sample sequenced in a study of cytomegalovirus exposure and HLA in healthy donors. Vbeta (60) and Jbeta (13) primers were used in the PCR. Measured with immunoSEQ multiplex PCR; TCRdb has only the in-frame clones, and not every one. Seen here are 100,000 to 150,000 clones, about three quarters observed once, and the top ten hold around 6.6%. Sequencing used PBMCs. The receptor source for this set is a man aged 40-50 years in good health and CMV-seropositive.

Written as DNA, the CDR3 is TGTGCCAGCAGCCCCGGAACAGGACCCGAGCAGTACTTC. Translated, it gives CASSPGTGPEQYF. This chain connects TRBV14 to TRBJ2-7; D perhaps matches TRBD1 (5 bases). CDR1 is SGHDN and CDR2 is FVKESK in the germline V gene. V was pared by 4 bases and J by 6 bases, with 13 bases between. The CDR3 runs 13 residues. Together with reference TRBV14 and TRBJ2-7, the CDR3 gives the full variable domain: EAGVTQFPSHSVIEKGQTVTLRCDPISGHDNLYWYRRVMGKEIKFLLHFVKESKQDESGMPNNRFLAERTGGTYSTLKVQPAELEDSGVYFCASSPGTGPEQYFGPGTRLTVT.

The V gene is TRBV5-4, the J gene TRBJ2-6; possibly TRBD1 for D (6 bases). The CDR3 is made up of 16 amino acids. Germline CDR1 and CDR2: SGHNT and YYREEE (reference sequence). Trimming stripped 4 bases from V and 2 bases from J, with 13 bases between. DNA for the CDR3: TGTGCCAGCAGCCCACAAAACAGGGCTGGGGCCAACGTCCTGACTTTC. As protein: CASSPQNRAGANVLTF.

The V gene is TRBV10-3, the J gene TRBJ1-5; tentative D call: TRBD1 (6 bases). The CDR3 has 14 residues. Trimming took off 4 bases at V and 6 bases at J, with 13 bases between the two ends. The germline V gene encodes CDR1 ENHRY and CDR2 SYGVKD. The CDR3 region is CAISAQGSPQPQHF. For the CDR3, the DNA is TGTGCCATCAGTGCTCAGGGGTCCCCTCAGCCCCAGCATTTT.

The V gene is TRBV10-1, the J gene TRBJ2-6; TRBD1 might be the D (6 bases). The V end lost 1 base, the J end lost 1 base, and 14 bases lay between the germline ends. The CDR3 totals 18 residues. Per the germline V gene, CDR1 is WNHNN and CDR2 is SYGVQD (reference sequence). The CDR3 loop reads CASSELGIRGSGANVLTF. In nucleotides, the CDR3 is TGCGCCAGCAGTGAGTTGGGCATCAGGGGATCTGGGGCCAACGTCCTGACTTTC.

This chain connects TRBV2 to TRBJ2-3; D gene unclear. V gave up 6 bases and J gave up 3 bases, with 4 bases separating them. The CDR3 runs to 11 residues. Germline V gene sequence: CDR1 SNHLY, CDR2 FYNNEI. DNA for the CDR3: TGTGCCAGCAGCAGGACAGATACGCAGTATTTT. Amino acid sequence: CASSRTDTQYF.

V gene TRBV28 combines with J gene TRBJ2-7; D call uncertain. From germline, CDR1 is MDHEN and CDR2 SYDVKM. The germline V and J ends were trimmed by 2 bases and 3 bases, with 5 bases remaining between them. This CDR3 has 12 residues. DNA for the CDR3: TGTGCCAGCAGTTTAGACATCTACGAGCAGTACTTC. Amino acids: CASSLDIYEQYF.

The CDR3 loop reads CASFLSLGDEQFF. The CDR3 DNA reads TGTGCCAGCTTCCTGTCGCTAGGGGATGAGCAGTTCTTC. This chain joins TRBV18 and TRBJ2-1, with D perhaps TRBD1 (5 bases). The V gene lost 7 bases and the J gene lost 8 bases, with 15 bases spanning the gap. Germline V gene sequence: CDR1 KGHSH, CDR2 LQKENI. The CDR3 spans 13 residues.

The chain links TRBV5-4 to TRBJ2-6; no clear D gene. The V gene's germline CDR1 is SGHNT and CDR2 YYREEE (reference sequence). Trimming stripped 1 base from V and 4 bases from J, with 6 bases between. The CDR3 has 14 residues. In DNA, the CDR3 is TGTGCCAGCAGCTTGCTTGGCGGGGCCAACGTCCTGACTTTC. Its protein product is CASSLLGGANVLTF.